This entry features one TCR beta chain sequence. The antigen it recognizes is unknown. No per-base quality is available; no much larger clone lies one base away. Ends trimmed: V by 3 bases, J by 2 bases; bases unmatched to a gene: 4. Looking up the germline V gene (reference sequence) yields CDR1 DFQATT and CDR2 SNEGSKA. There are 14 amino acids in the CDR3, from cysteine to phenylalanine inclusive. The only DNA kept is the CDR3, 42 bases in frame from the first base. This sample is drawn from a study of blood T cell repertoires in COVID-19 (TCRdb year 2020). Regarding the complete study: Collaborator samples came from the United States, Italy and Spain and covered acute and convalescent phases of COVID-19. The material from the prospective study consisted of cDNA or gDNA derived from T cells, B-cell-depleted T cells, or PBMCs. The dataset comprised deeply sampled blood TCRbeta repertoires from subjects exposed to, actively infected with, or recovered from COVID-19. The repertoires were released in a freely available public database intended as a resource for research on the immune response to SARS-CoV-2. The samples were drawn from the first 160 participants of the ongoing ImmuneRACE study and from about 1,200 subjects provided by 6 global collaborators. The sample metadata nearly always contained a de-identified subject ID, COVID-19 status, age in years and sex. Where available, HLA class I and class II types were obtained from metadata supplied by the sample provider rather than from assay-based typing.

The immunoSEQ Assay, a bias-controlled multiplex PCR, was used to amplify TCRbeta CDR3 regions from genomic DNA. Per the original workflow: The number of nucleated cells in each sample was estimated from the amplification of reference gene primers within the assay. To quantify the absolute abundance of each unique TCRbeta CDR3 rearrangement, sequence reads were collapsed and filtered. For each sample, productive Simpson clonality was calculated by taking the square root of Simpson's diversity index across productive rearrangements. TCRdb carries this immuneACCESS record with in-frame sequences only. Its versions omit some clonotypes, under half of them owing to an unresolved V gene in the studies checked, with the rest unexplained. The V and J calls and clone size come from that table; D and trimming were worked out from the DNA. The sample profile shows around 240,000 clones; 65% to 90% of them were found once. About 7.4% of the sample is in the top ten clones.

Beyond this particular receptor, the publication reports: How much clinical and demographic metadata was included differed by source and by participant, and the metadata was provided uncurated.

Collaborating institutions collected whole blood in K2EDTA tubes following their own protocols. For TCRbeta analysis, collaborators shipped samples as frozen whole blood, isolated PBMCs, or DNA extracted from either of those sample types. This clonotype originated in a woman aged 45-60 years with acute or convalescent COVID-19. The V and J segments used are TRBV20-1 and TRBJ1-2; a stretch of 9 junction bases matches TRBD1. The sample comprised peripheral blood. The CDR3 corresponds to CSASPGTGNYGYTF. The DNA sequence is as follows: TGCAGTGCTAGTCCCGGGACAGGGAACTATGGCTACACCTTC.